These 28 T cell receptor beta chains originate from one sample sequenced in a study of OX40 agonist ivuxolimab in advanced cancers. The repertoire was sequenced with immunoSEQ multiplex PCR; TCRdb's copy has only in-frame clones and lacks some. This table holds roughly 50,000 clones, roughly 81% found once. The material was CD4+ or CD8+ T cells sorted from blood, obtained in a trial of the OX40 agonist ivuxolimab. These receptors were collected from an adult with an advanced solid tumor such as melanoma, head and neck, liver or kidney cancer.

This chain uses TRBV18 with TRBJ1-1; D is perhaps TRBD1 (5 bases). Per the germline V gene, CDR1 is KGHSH and CDR2 is LQKENI. Trimming pared 1 base from V and 5 bases from J, leaving 17 bases between. The CDR3 extends over 16 amino acids. CDR3 region: CASSPLGGTPRTEAFF. The DNA for the CDR3 is TGTGCCAGCTCACCACTAGGCGGGACCCCGCGGACTGAAGCTTTCTTT.

The gene calls are TRBV4-3 and TRBJ1-1; 9 bases match TRBD1. The germline V gene encodes CDR1 LGHNA and CDR2 YSLEER. The V and J ends lost 1 base and 10 bases, in that order; junction bases with no gene match: 4. CDR3 length equals 13 residues. The CDR3 coding sequence is TGCGCCAGCAGCCAAGGACCGGGACAGGGAGCTTTCTTT. Translating gives CASSQGPGQGAFF.

CDR3 amino acids: CASTPRTSGGVEQYF. CDR3 nucleotide sequence: TGTGCCAGCACCCCGAGGACTAGCGGGGGGGTTGAGCAGTACTTC. The rearrangement uses TRBV2 and TRBJ2-7, with 15 nucleotides matching TRBD2. Germline CDR1 SNHLY, CDR2 FYNNEI. This CDR3 spans 15 amino acids. V was clipped by 7 bases and J by 7 bases; unmatched bases: 8.

The rearrangement uses TRBV30 and TRBJ1-1; 7 bases agree with TRBD1. The CDR3 sequence is 13 residues long. The V gene's germline CDR1 is GTSNPN and CDR2 SVGIG (reference sequence). J gave up 6 bases and V 2 bases, and 6 bases lay outside the gene matches. The CDR3 nucleotides read TGTGCCTGGAGTAAACGACAGGGTGCTGAAGCTTTCTTT. This translates into CAWSKRQGAEAFF.

The chain joins TRBV5-4 to TRBJ2-7; D is perhaps TRBD1 (5 bases). Germline lookup yields CDR1 SGHNT and CDR2 YYREEE (reference sequence). The CDR3 covers 15 residues. Trimming removed 4 bases from V and 9 bases from J, with 23 bases in between. CDR3 nucleotides: TGTGCCAGCAGCCCGAACGCAGGGTCTGAGGTACGGCAGTACTTC. Its translation is CASSPNAGSEVRQYF.

This CDR3 is CASSERWNTEAFF. The CDR3 coding sequence is TGTGCCAGCAGTGAACGGTGGAACACTGAAGCTTTCTTT. The genes are TRBV25-1 and TRBJ1-1; D is unresolved. Trimming cost V 2 bases and J 1 base, with 5 bases left between them. Germline loops: CDR1 MGHDK, CDR2 SYGVNS. The CDR3 contains 13 residues.

This chain uses TRBV13 with TRBJ2-3; D is possibly TRBD2 (6 bases). The CDR3 length is 14 residues. Germline CDR1 PRHDT, CDR2 FYEKMQ (reference sequence). The V and J ends lost 2 bases and 3 bases respectively, with 9 bases between them. The CDR3 here is CASSLWGETDTQYF. Written as DNA, the CDR3 is TGTGCCAGCAGCTTATGGGGGGAAACAGATACGCAGTATTTT.

The J gene is TRBJ1-5, the V gene TRBV4-1, with D unclear. This CDR3 region has 15 residues. Germline CDR1 reads MGHRA; CDR2 reads YSYEKL. The V end was cut by 0 bases, the J end by 6 bases, with 12 bases between. CDR3 amino acids: CASSQDSGWSQPQHF. For the CDR3, the DNA is TGCGCCAGCAGCCAAGATTCGGGTTGGAGTCAGCCCCAGCATTTT.

This clone has a handful of counts. The chain recombines TRBV18 with TRBJ1-5; no clear D. CDR3 size: 13 residues. The V gene lost 2 bases and the J gene lost 5 bases, with 7 bases spanning the gap. Germline V CDR1 and CDR2: KGHSH, LQKENI. The chain's CDR3 is CASSPFEDQPQHF. In DNA form, the CDR3 reads TGTGCCAGCTCACCATTCGAGGATCAGCCCCAGCATTTT.

The J gene is TRBJ1-2, the V gene TRBV2; 10 bases are a match to TRBD1. The germline gives CDR1 SNHLY, CDR2 FYNNEI. The CDR3 loop spans 14 amino acids. J lost 6 bases, V lost 3 bases, and 4 bases had no gene match. CDR3 coding DNA: TGTGCCAGCAGTGAGGGACAGGGGCGGCATGGCTACACCTTC. Protein sequence: CASSEGQGRHGYTF. The variable domain in full, completed from reference TRBV2 and TRBJ1-2, reads EPEVTQTPSHQVTQMGQEVILRCVPISNHLYFYWYRQILGQKVEFLVSFYNNEISEKSEIFDDQFSVERPDGSNFTLKIRSTKLEDSAMYFCASSEGQGRHGYTFGSGTRLTVV.

This chain joins TRBV7-8 and TRBJ1-3, with a tentative D call TRBD1 (6 bases). CDR1 and CDR2 (germline): SGHVS, FQNEAQ. This CDR3 contains 16 residues. Trimming shortened V by 2 bases and J by 3 bases, and 14 bases separated the two germline ends. The CDR3 spells CASSLLAGGSGNTIYF. CDR3 DNA: TGTGCCAGCAGCTTACTGGCGGGGGGCAGTGGAAACACCATATATTTT.

This clone was seen a single time. The V call is TRBV12-5, the J call TRBJ1-2; TRBD1 matches at 9 bases. Trimming cost V 5 bases and J 1 base; bases outside gene matches: 8. This CDR3 spans 16 amino acids. Germline V gene sequence: CDR1 LGHNT, CDR2 FRNRAP. CDR3 sequence (DNA): TGTGCTAGTGGTCCCGCCGGGACAGGGATTAACTATGGCTACACCTTC. Amino acids: CASGPAGTGINYGYTF. The entire variable domain, with the rest obtained from reference TRBV12-5 and TRBJ1-2, is as follows: DARVTQTPRHKVTEMGQEVTMRCQPILGHNTVFWYRQTMMQGLELLAYFRNRAPLDDSGMPKDRFSAEMPDATLATLKIQPSEPRDSAVYFCASGPAGTGINYGYTFGSGTRLTVV.

The genes are TRBV7-2 and TRBJ2-1; TRBD2 matches at 10 bases. CDR3 length: 16 residues. The V and J ends lost 5 bases and 6 bases, in that order; junction bases with no gene match: 10. Germline CDR1 and CDR2: SGHTA and FQGNSA. DNA of the CDR3: TGTGCCAGCAGCCGCCCTAGCGGGAGTGCCTCCAATGAGCAGTTCTTC. Its translation: CASSRPSGSASNEQFF.

The genes are TRBV6-5 and TRBJ2-7; D remains ambiguous. The germline V gene has CDR1 MNHEY and CDR2 SVGAGI. The CDR3 totals 13 residues. Trimming cost V 3 bases and J 5 bases, with 11 bases left between them. This CDR3 is CASSYSPPHEQYF. DNA for the CDR3: TGTGCCAGCAGTTATAGTCCGCCGCACGAGCAGTACTTC.

The rearrangement links TRBV5-6 to TRBJ2-7; D remains unclear. V was pared by 4 bases and J by 1 base, with 12 bases between. Germline CDR1 and CDR2: SGHDT and YYEEEE. The CDR3 consists of 14 residues. CDR3 sequence: CASSEDNLSYEQYF. Here the CDR3 DNA reads TGTGCCAGCAGCGAAGATAATCTTTCCTACGAGCAGTACTTC.

The count of this clone is one. The chain recombines TRBV19 with TRBJ2-2; D remains unclear. This CDR3 has 12 amino acids. V was cut by 7 bases and J by 6 bases, with 9 bases left in between. CDR1 and CDR2 from the germline V gene are LNHDA and SQIVND (reference sequence). CDR3 in DNA: TGTGCCAGTAAGTTCGTCTCCGGGGAGCTGTTTTTT. The encoded protein is CASKFVSGELFF.

This clone has more than one count but fewer than ten. The genes are TRBV4-1 and TRBJ2-1; 16 nucleotides match TRBD2. Germline V gene lookup returns CDR1 MGHRA and CDR2 YSYEKL. The CDR3 sequence is 19 residues long. Trimming took 3 bases from V and 7 from J; bases not matched to a gene: 12. In DNA, the CDR3 is TGCGCCAGCAGCCACCCGGGACTAGCGGGAGGGCCTATATGGAATGAGCAGTTCTTC. Its protein is CASSHPGLAGGPIWNEQFF.

The chain links TRBV4-1 to TRBJ2-3, with 10 bases matching TRBD2. The CDR3 runs to 16 residues. Per germline, CDR1 MGHRA and CDR2 YSYEKL. V dropped 1 base and J dropped 1; count of bases not matched to a gene: 2. The CDR3 coding sequence is TGCGCCAGCAGCCAAGGGGGGACTAGCGGCACAGATACGCAGTATTTT. Protein sequence: CASSQGGTSGTDTQYF.

The gene calls are TRBV7-9 and TRBJ2-2, with 11 bases fitting TRBD2. There are 15 residues in the CDR3. CDR1 and CDR2 from the germline V gene are SEHNR and FQNEAQ (reference sequence). J was trimmed by 3 bases and V by 5 bases; bases with no gene match: 2. The CDR3 sequence is CASSKLAGDTGELFF. CDR3 bases: TGTGCCAGCAGCAAACTAGCGGGAGACACCGGGGAGCTGTTTTTT.

The J gene is TRBJ1-1, the V gene TRBV11-2; no firm D call. The CDR3 is 15 amino acids. V shed 0 bases and J shed 5 bases, with 13 bases lying between them. Germline V gene data show CDR1 as SGHAT and CDR2 as FQNNGV. The DNA of the CDR3 is TGTGCCAGCAGCTTAGATATTGCGGGTAGGACTGAAGCTTTCTTT. Translating gives CASSLDIAGRTEAFF.

The rearrangement links TRBV11-2 to TRBJ1-4, with a tentative D call TRBD1 (5 bases). Trimming took off 3 bases at V and 8 bases at J, with 7 bases between the two ends. The germline V gene has CDR1 SGHAT and CDR2 FQNNGV. The CDR3 runs 12 residues. DNA for the CDR3: TGTGCCAGCAGCTTTGGGGACGAAAAACTGTTTTTT. Amino acids: CASSFGDEKLFF.

The chain has TRBV15 and TRBJ2-2; D remains ambiguous. V dropped 3 bases and J dropped 3 bases, with 5 bases sitting between them. The CDR3 has 13 residues. The germline V gene encodes CDR1 LNHNV and CDR2 YYDKDF (reference sequence). CDR3: CATSRIYTGELFF. The CDR3 DNA sequence: TGTGCCACCAGCAGGATCTACACCGGGGAGCTGTTTTTT.

The gene calls are TRBV10-2 and TRBJ2-1, with 10 positions matching TRBD2. With V trimmed by 5 bases and J by 9 bases, 10 bases remained unmatched. Germline-derived CDR1 and CDR2 are WSHSY and SAAADI. The CDR3 spans 15 residues. The CDR3 region has the DNA TGCGCCAGCAGTATAAGGGTAGCGGGAGGACGTGAGCAGTTCTTC. It specifies CASSIRVAGGREQFF.

V usage is TRBV5-1 and J usage is TRBJ2-2; D unclear. The CDR3 sequence is 13 residues long. V dropped 2 bases and J dropped 10 bases, with 12 bases sitting between them. CDR1 and CDR2 from the germline V gene are SGHRS and YFSETQ. The CDR3 DNA reads TGCGCCAGCAGCTTTAGCCTTGTGCAGGAGCTGTTTTTT. Residues: CASSFSLVQELFF.

The rearrangement links TRBV5-1 to TRBJ2-6; possible D gene TRBD1, 5 bases. This CDR3 is built from 16 residues. Germline V gives CDR1 SGHRS, CDR2 YFSETQ. Trimming cost V 0 bases and J 2 bases, with 9 bases left between them. As DNA, the CDR3 is TGCGCCAGCAGCTTGGCCCCAGGGACTGGGGCCAACGTCCTGACTTTC. Protein product: CASSLAPGTGANVLTF.

The chain uses TRBV7-2 and TRBJ2-7; D might be TRBD1 (6 bases). From germline, CDR1 is SGHTA and CDR2 FQGNSA. The CDR3 runs 14 residues. V lost 5 bases, J lost 2 bases, and 13 bases lay in between. The DNA of the CDR3 is TGTGCCAGCAGCAAAGACAGGTTCACCTACGAGCAGTACTTC. This gives the protein CASSKDRFTYEQYF.

This clone came up a few times. The gene calls are TRBV27 and TRBJ2-3; a possible D gene is TRBD2 (7 bases). The CDR3 loop spans 16 amino acids. Germline loops: CDR1 MNHEY, CDR2 SMNVEV (reference sequence). The V end was cut by 4 bases, the J end by 0 bases, with 14 bases between. The CDR3 nucleotides are TGTGCCAGCAGTTCCTCGGGGGGCACTAGCACAGATACGCAGTATTTT. This sequence encodes CASSSSGGTSTDTQYF.

This rearrangement joins TRBV15 to TRBJ2-2; no clear D. This CDR3 has 14 residues. CDR1 is LNHNV and CDR2 is YYDKDF in the germline V gene (reference sequence). Trimming removed 7 bases at V and 0 bases at J, with 9 bases between. The CDR3 reads CATTREPNTGELFF. DNA of the CDR3: TGTGCCACCACGCGAGAACCGAACACCGGGGAGCTGTTTTTT.